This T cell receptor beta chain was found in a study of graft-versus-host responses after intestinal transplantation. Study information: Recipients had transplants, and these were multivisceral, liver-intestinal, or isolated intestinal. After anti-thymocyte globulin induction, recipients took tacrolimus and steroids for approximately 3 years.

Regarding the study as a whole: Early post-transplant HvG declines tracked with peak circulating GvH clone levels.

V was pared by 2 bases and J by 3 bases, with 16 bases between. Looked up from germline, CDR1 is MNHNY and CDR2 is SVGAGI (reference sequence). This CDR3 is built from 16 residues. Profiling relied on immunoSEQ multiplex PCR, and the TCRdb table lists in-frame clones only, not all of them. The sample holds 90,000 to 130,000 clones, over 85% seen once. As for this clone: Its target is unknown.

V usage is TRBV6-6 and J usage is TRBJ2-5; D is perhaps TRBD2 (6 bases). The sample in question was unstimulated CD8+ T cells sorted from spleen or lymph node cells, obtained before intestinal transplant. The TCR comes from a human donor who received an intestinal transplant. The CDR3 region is CASSYAAGISKETQYF. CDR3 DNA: TGTGCCAGCAGTTACGCGGCGGGGATCTCAAAAGAGACCCAGTACTTC.